Presented here are 5 T cell receptor beta chains from one specimen sequenced in a study of Ad26.COV2.S vaccination and SARS-CoV-2 variants. TCRdb's table, derived via immunoSEQ multiplex PCR, lists solely in-frame clones and lacks some. The top ten clones hold about 3.5% of a sample with approximately 280,000 clones, about 87% of them seen once. The sample's treatment: roughly 19 received Ad26.COV2.S at low or high dose, single or two shots; several received placebo; per-sample allocation not given. All samples were drawn on day 63, counting from the first vaccine or placebo injection. The sequencing here drew on peripheral blood, taken in a trial of Ad26.COV2.S vaccine versus placebo. Receptor source: a person aged 18-65 years who received the Ad26.COV2.S COVID-19 vaccine or a placebo.

The genes are TRBV27 and TRBJ2-3, with TRBD2 matching over 10 bases. CDR3 size: 16 residues. V lost 9 bases and J lost 5; bases outside the gene matches: 14. Per germline, CDR1 MNHEY and CDR2 SMNVEV (reference sequence). The CDR3: CASGTSGRADVDTQYF. DNA of the CDR3: TGTGCCAGTGGGACCAGCGGGAGGGCCGACGTAGATACGCAGTATTTT.

The chain is built from TRBV18 and TRBJ2-3; the match to TRBD2 covers 9 bases. Losses at the gene ends were 5 bases for V and 2 bases for J; bases not matched to a gene: 8. Germline-derived CDR1 and CDR2 are KGHSH and LQKENI. The length of the CDR3 is 16 residues. CDR3 in amino acids: CASSSYSGGHTDTQYF. The CDR3 DNA reads TGTGCCAGCTCATCATATAGCGGGGGACACACAGATACGCAGTATTTT.

V is TRBV2 and J is TRBJ2-7; D call uncertain. This CDR3 spans 10 amino acids. V was cut by 8 bases and J by 3 bases, with 5 bases left in between. The germline CDR1 and CDR2 sequences are SNHLY and FYNNEI. As DNA, the CDR3 is TGTGCCAGCGCCAACTACGAGCAGTACTTC. It yields the protein CASANYEQYF.

The chain recombines TRBV2 with TRBJ2-5; unclear D gene. Looked up from germline, CDR1 is SNHLY and CDR2 is FYNNEI. This CDR3 has 12 amino acids. V lost 4 bases and J 3 bases, leaving 6 bases between the germline ends. CDR3 sequence: CASSVLEETQYF. The CDR3 DNA reads as TGTGCCAGCAGTGTCTTGGAAGAGACCCAGTACTTC.

The chain has TRBV29-1 and TRBJ1-4, with D uncertain. Germline CDR1 SQVTM, CDR2 ANQGSEA. The CDR3 sequence is 13 residues long. V was shortened by 7 bases and J by 7 bases, with 16 bases between the two germline ends. The CDR3 DNA follows: TGCAGCGCCTTTCTGGGGTTGGGTGAAAAACTGTTTTTT. Encoded protein: CSAFLGLGEKLFF.